These T cell receptor beta chains were read from a single sample in a study of cytomegalovirus exposure and HLA in healthy donors. Using immunoSEQ multiplex PCR, the repertoire was profiled, and TCRdb retains in-frame clones only, with some absent. The profile shows about 130,000 clones, 76% of them singletons. The material sequenced was PBMCs. All receptors derive from a middle-aged man in good health and CMV-seronegative. Both conserved end residues are part of each CDR3. A D gene is named only where the DNA matches it firmly. Size is omitted from some rows. Given values are once, few, many or a class for expanded clones.

D gene: -
clone size: -
V gene: TRBV7-9
J gene: TRBJ1-1
CDR3 length: 12
CDR3 DNA: TGTTCCAGCAGCTTAGAGGTCAGGGAAGCTTTCTTT
CDR3 protein: CSSSLEVREAFF

D gene: TRBD1
clone size: -
V gene: TRBV5-6
J gene: TRBJ1-4
CDR3 length: 17
CDR3 DNA: TGTGCCAGCAGCTCCCCACAGGGGGCGGAAACTAATGAAAAACTGTTTTTT
CDR3 protein: CASSSPQGAETNEKLFF

D gene: TRBD2
clone size: -
V gene: TRBV9
J gene: TRBJ2-1
CDR3 length: 15
CDR3 DNA: TGTGCCAGCAGCCCACCCCTGGGGGGGAGCAATGAGCAGTTCTTC
CDR3 protein: CASSPPLGGSNEQFF

D gene: TRBD1
clone size: -
V gene: TRBV6-5
J gene: TRBJ2-1
CDR3 length: 13
CDR3 DNA: TGTGCCAGCAGTACAGACAGGGGAAATGAGCAGTTCTTC
CDR3 protein: CASSTDRGNEQFF

D gene: -
clone size: -
V gene: TRBV14
J gene: TRBJ1-1
CDR3 length: 15
CDR3 DNA: TGTGCCAGCAGCCCCTTTGACAGCGGGAGCACTGAAGCTTTCTTT
CDR3 protein: CASSPFDSGSTEAFF

D gene: TRBD2
clone size: -
V gene: TRBV28
J gene: TRBJ2-2
CDR3 length: 18
CDR3 DNA: TGTGCCAGCAGCCCTGGACTAGCGGGGGGGTCGTCGTCTGGGGAGCTGTTTTTT
CDR3 protein: CASSPGLAGGSSSGELFF

D gene: -
clone size: -
V gene: TRBV6-5
J gene: TRBJ2-1
CDR3 length: 14
CDR3 DNA: TGTGCCAGCAGGAGTGAGCAGACTAACAATGAGCAGTTCTTC
CDR3 protein: CASRSEQTNNEQFF

D gene: -
clone size: -
V gene: TRBV7-2
J gene: TRBJ2-7
CDR3 length: 14
CDR3 DNA: TGTGCCAGCGTGGTCAGCGAGTTATCCTACGAGCAGTACTTC
CDR3 protein: CASVVSELSYEQYF

D gene: -
clone size: -
V gene: TRBV21-1
J gene: TRBJ2-6
CDR3 length: 15
CDR3 DNA: TGTGCCAGCAGCAGCGGGCGGTCTGGGGCCAACGTCCTGACTTTC
CDR3 protein: CASSSGRSGANVLTF

D gene: TRBD1
clone size: -
V gene: TRBV19
J gene: TRBJ1-5
CDR3 length: 15
CDR3 DNA: TGTGCCAGTAGTCCGGGACAGAGTAGCAATCAGCCCCAGCATTTT
CDR3 protein: CASSPGQSSNQPQHF

D gene: TRBD2
clone size: few
V gene: TRBV6-1
J gene: TRBJ2-3
CDR3 length: 15
CDR3 DNA: TGTGCCAGCAGTGGGTGGGCGGGGGGCACAGATACGCAGTATTTT
CDR3 protein: CASSGWAGGTDTQYF

D gene: TRBD1
clone size: -
V gene: TRBV19
J gene: TRBJ1-6
CDR3 length: 13
CDR3 DNA: TGTGCCAGTTCGGACAGGGAGGATTCACCCCTCCACTTT
CDR3 protein: CASSDREDSPLHF

D gene: -
clone size: -
V gene: TRBV2
J gene: TRBJ1-4
CDR3 length: 15
CDR3 DNA: TGTGCCAGCAGTACATCGGCGGGATACGTAGAAAAACTGTTTTTT
CDR3 protein: CASSTSAGYVEKLFF

D gene: -
clone size: -
V gene: TRBV5-4
J gene: TRBJ2-3
CDR3 length: 14
CDR3 DNA: TGTGCCAGCAGCCTAGGGGTGAGCACAGATACGCAGTATTTT
CDR3 protein: CASSLGVSTDTQYF

D gene: -
clone size: -
V gene: TRBV4-2
J gene: TRBJ1-1
CDR3 length: 15
CDR3 DNA: TGTGCCAGCAGCCAAGGCGGGGGCGGGAACACTGAAGCTTTCTTT
CDR3 protein: CASSQGGGGNTEAFF

D gene: -
clone size: -
V gene: TRBV19
J gene: TRBJ1-1
CDR3 length: 14
CDR3 DNA: TGTGCCAGTAGGGAGGACTCGGGTCGGGCTGAAGCTTTCTTT
CDR3 protein: CASREDSGRAEAFF

D gene: TRBD1
clone size: -
V gene: TRBV18
J gene: TRBJ1-6
CDR3 length: 15
CDR3 DNA: TGTGCCAGCTCACCACTTACAGGGGAGACCTCACCCCTCCACTTT
CDR3 protein: CASSPLTGETSPLHF

D gene: -
clone size: -
V gene: TRBV7-9
J gene: TRBJ1-4
CDR3 length: 16
CDR3 DNA: TGTGCCAGCAGCTTCACCGGGGGGACAACTAATGAAAAACTGTTTTTT
CDR3 protein: CASSFTGGTTNEKLFF

D gene: -
clone size: -
V gene: TRBV5-4
J gene: TRBJ1-1
CDR3 length: 13
CDR3 DNA: TGTGCCAGCAGCTCCTCATCTCACATTGAAGCTTTCTTT
CDR3 protein: CASSSSSHIEAFF

D gene: TRBD2
clone size: -
V gene: TRBV5-4
J gene: TRBJ2-1
CDR3 length: 15
CDR3 DNA: TGTGCCAGCAGCCCCGGGGGGAGCTCCTACAATGAGCAGTTCTTC
CDR3 protein: CASSPGGSSYNEQFF

D gene: -
clone size: -
V gene: TRBV19
J gene: TRBJ1-1
CDR3 length: 12
CDR3 DNA: TGTGCCAGTAGTATTGGCGGGGGCCAAGCTTTCTTT
CDR3 protein: CASSIGGGQAFF

D gene: -
clone size: -
V gene: TRBV11-2
J gene: TRBJ2-2
CDR3 length: 14
CDR3 DNA: TGTGCCAGCAGCTTAGGTCGGGTCACCGGGGAGCTGTTTTTT
CDR3 protein: CASSLGRVTGELFF

D gene: -
clone size: -
V gene: TRBV13
J gene: TRBJ1-5
CDR3 length: 15
CDR3 DNA: TGTGCCAGCAGCTCCTCCGATCAGGGGTATCAGCCCCAGCATTTT
CDR3 protein: CASSSSDQGYQPQHF

D gene: TRBD1
clone size: -
V gene: TRBV7-2
J gene: TRBJ1-5
CDR3 length: 14
CDR3 DNA: TGTGCCAGCAGCAACAGGGGATCCCATCAGCCCCAGCATTTT
CDR3 protein: CASSNRGSHQPQHF

D gene: TRBD1
clone size: -
V gene: TRBV5-1
J gene: TRBJ1-1
CDR3 length: 18
CDR3 DNA: TGCGCCAGCAGCTTGGGGGCCCCGACAGGGGGCGTAGGGACTGAAGCTTTCTTT
CDR3 protein: CASSLGAPTGGVGTEAFF

D gene: -
clone size: -
V gene: TRBV7-8
J gene: TRBJ1-2
CDR3 length: 14
CDR3 DNA: TGTGCCAGCAGCCCAGGCGCCCTTAACTATGGCTACACCTTC
CDR3 protein: CASSPGALNYGYTF

D gene: -
clone size: few
V gene: TRBV5-1
J gene: TRBJ1-4
CDR3 length: 16
CDR3 DNA: TGCGCCAGCAGACTTTTCGGGGGGCAGAGGTATGAAAAACTGTTTTTT
CDR3 protein: CASRLFGGQRYEKLFF

D gene: -
clone size: -
V gene: TRBV9
J gene: TRBJ1-1
CDR3 length: 14
CDR3 DNA: TGTGCCAGCAGCAGGACAAGCTCGAACACTGAAGCTTTCTTT
CDR3 protein: CASSRTSSNTEAFF

D gene: -
clone size: -
V gene: TRBV4-2
J gene: TRBJ2-5
CDR3 length: 12
CDR3 DNA: TGTGCCAGCAGCCAAGCACAAGAGACCCAGTACTTC
CDR3 protein: CASSQAQETQYF

D gene: -
clone size: few
V gene: TRBV7-9
J gene: TRBJ1-1
CDR3 length: 13
CDR3 DNA: TGTGCCAGCAGCTCCGCCAGTACGAGGGTCGCTTTCTTT
CDR3 protein: CASSSASTRVAFF

D gene: TRBD2
clone size: once
V gene: TRBV20-1
J gene: TRBJ2-5
CDR3 length: 11
CDR3 DNA: TGCAGTGGGCGGGGGGAAGAGACCCAGTACTTC
CDR3 protein: CSGRGEETQYF

D gene: -
clone size: -
V gene: TRBV7-3
J gene: TRBJ1-4
CDR3 length: 15
CDR3 DNA: TGTGCCAGCAGCTTAATGGGCAGGCGGGGGGAAAAACTGTTTTTT
CDR3 protein: CASSLMGRRGEKLFF

D gene: -
clone size: -
V gene: TRBV10-1
J gene: TRBJ1-2
CDR3 length: 13
CDR3 DNA: TGCGCCAGCAGCTTCATGGCCGGGAGTGGCTACACCTTC
CDR3 protein: CASSFMAGSGYTF

D gene: TRBD2
clone size: -
V gene: TRBV7-7
J gene: TRBJ2-1
CDR3 length: 16
CDR3 DNA: TGTGCCAGCAGCTTAGACCTAGCGGGGGGCCAGACTGAGCAGTTCTTC
CDR3 protein: CASSLDLAGGQTEQFF

D gene: -
clone size: -
V gene: TRBV11-3
J gene: TRBJ2-1
CDR3 length: 13
CDR3 DNA: TGTGCCAGCAGCTTAGGAGTTAAGGGGCAGCAGTTCTTC
CDR3 protein: CASSLGVKGQQFF

D gene: -
clone size: -
V gene: TRBV5-1
J gene: TRBJ2-1
CDR3 length: 15
CDR3 DNA: TGCGCCAGTGGACGAAACAGGAATTCGAACAATGAGCAGTTCTTC
CDR3 protein: CASGRNRNSNNEQFF